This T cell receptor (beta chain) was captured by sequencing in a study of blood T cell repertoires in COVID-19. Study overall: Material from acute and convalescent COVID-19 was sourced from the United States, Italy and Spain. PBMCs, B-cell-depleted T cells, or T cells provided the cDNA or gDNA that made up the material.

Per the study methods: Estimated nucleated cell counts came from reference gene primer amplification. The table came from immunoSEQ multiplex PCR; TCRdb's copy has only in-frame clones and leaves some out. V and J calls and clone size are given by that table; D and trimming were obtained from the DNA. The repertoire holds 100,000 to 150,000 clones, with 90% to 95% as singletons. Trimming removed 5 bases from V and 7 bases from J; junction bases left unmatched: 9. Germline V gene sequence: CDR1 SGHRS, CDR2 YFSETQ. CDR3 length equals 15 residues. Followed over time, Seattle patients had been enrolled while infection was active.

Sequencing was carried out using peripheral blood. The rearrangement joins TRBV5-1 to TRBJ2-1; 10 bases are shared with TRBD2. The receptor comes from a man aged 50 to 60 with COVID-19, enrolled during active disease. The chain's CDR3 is CASRTGTSAWNEQFF. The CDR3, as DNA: TGCGCCAGCAGAACCGGGACTAGCGCATGGAATGAGCAGTTCTTC.